This T cell receptor beta chain was sequenced during a study of human thymus T cells. Resections that were taken during corrective heart surgery supplied the thymus tissue. Donors were healthy Finnish babies undergoing corrective operations for congenital heart defects. The study's findings and limits: As related research reported, thymic repertoires overlapped highly among unrelated individuals.

Generated by immunoSEQ multiplex PCR, the TCRdb table keeps only in-frame clones and is missing some. The table includes some 120,000 clones, about 95% detected once. The CDR3 is made up of 15 amino acids. Germline CDR1 SGHVS, CDR2 FQNEAQ. V was shortened by 5 bases and J by 4 bases, with 15 bases between the two germline ends. In regard to this clone: What it binds is not known.

The chain employs TRBV7-8 and TRBJ1-5; D is possibly TRBD1 (5 bases). This TCR came from a boy under two years old with a congenital heart defect but otherwise immunologically healthy. The sequencing sample was made of thymus tissue. As DNA, the CDR3 is TGTGCCAGCAGCAACCGGGACGGCCTAAATCAGCCCCAGCATTTT. Encoded protein: CASSNRDGLNQPQHF.